The clone carrying this T cell receptor (beta chain) was counted between two and nine times. Its specificity is unknown. This CDR3 is built from 15 residues. Deletions cut 5 bases from V and 1 base from J, with 14 bases between. Germline CDR1 and CDR2: SGHTA and FQGNSA. TCRdb called the 5' RACE reads again in MiXCR, with one record for every CDR3 protein. Of 250,000 to 400,000 distinct CDR3 sequences in the sample, about 4% were seen once. These data originate in a study of T cells after yellow fever vaccination. Broader study findings: After the booster, 96% of CD4 and approximately 87% of CD8 primary-response clones were re-detected.

This TCR derives from a man aged 18 to 30 who received the YFV17D yellow fever vaccine. The rearrangement uses TRBV7-2 and TRBJ2-5; possibly TRBD1 for D (6 bases). The sample was PBMCs, taken 5 days after the yellow fever booster vaccination. Here the CDR3 reads CASSPWGQPQETQYF. The CDR3 DNA reads as TGTGCCAGCAGCCCTTGGGGGCAGCCCCAAGAGACCCAGTACTTC.